These 23 T cell receptor beta chains were all obtained from the same sample, sequenced in a study of blood T cell repertoires in COVID-19. Clones were sequenced by immunoSEQ multiplex PCR, and TCRdb holds only the in-frame ones, with some missing. The sample holds tens of thousands of clones; roughly 85% are singletons and the top ten take over 4.5%. What was sequenced was peripheral blood. The receptors derive from a human donor in a cohort sampled during active COVID-19.

The V call is TRBV6-5, the J call TRBJ1-2; D is uncertain. This CDR3 has 14 amino acids. CDR1 is MNHEY and CDR2 is SVGAGI in the germline V gene. Between the trimmed V and J ends, which lost 0 bases and 5 bases, there was a span of 10 bases. The CDR3 bases are TGTGCCAGCAGTTACTCGCCAAGCCCTTATGGCTACACCTTC. Encoded protein: CASSYSPSPYGYTF.

V is TRBV7-2 and J is TRBJ2-1; no clear D gene. The V end lost 7 bases, the J end lost 3 bases, and 10 bases lay between the germline ends. The CDR3 is 13 residues long. Germline CDR1 reads SGHTA; CDR2 reads FQGNSA. In nucleotides, the CDR3 is TGTGCCAGCAAGCCACCAATCTACAATGAGCAGTTCTTC. Its translation is CASKPPIYNEQFF.

The chain recombines TRBV19 with TRBJ2-5, with TRBD2 identical over 10 bases. Unmatched junction bases numbered 10, after V lost 5 bases and J lost 4 bases. CDR1 and CDR2 from the germline V gene are LNHDA and SQIVND (reference sequence). The length of the CDR3 is 16 residues. The CDR3 region has the DNA TGTGCCAGTAGTTGGCAGTTAGCGGGGGGTAGAGAGACCCAGTACTTC. Its protein is CASSWQLAGGRETQYF.

The V call is TRBV10-3, the J call TRBJ1-6, with a weak D call TRBD1 (6 bases). Germline V lookup: CDR1 ENHRY, CDR2 SYGVKD. Trimming stripped 6 bases from V and 7 bases from J, with 7 bases between. The CDR3 loop spans 12 amino acids. The CDR3 loop is CAIRDSNSPLHF. The CDR3 bases are TGTGCCATCAGGGACAGCAATTCACCCCTCCACTTT.

For the CDR3, the DNA is TGTGCCACCAGCAGAACTAGCGGGAGATACGAGCAGTACTTC. Protein sequence: CATSRTSGRYEQYF. The chain couples TRBV15 to TRBJ2-7; 11 bases align to TRBD2. The CDR3 totals 14 residues. The V gene end was trimmed by 2 bases and the J gene end by 4 bases; junction bases not matched to a gene: 1. Germline lookup yields CDR1 LNHNV and CDR2 YYDKDF (reference sequence).

This chain links TRBV28 with TRBJ2-7; a weak D match, TRBD2 (5 bases). Germline loops: CDR1 MDHEN, CDR2 SYDVKM. Trimming shortened V by 6 bases and J by 4 bases, and 22 bases separated the two germline ends. This CDR3 spans 16 amino acids. CDR3 region: CASSRGPTEILYEQYF. The CDR3 DNA sequence: TGTGCCAGCAGCCGCGGGCCAACCGAGATTCTTTACGAGCAGTACTTC.

Only one count was recorded for this clone. V and J are TRBV5-4 and TRBJ2-1; maybe TRBD1 (6 bases). V was shortened by 0 bases and J by 5 bases, with 15 bases between the two germline ends. CDR3 length: 16 amino acids. CDR1 and CDR2 from the germline V gene are SGHNT and YYREEE (reference sequence). In nucleotides, the CDR3 is TGTGCCAGCAGCTTGGTGGCAGGGGCCCACGACAATGAGCAGTTCTTC. As protein: CASSLVAGAHDNEQFF.

This clone came up once. V gene TRBV28 combines with J gene TRBJ1-6; 9 bases map to TRBD1. The CDR3 covers 15 residues. Germline trimming cut 6 bases from V and 8 bases from J; bases unmatched to any gene: 8. The V gene's germline CDR1 is MDHEN and CDR2 SYDVKM. The CDR3 nucleotides are TGTGCCAGCAGGCCGGGGACAGGGAGGGATTCACCCCTCCACTTT. Translation: CASRPGTGRDSPLHF. The whole variable domain, remainder taken from reference TRBV28 and TRBJ1-6, is DVKVTQSSRYLVKRTGEKVFLECVQDMDHENMFWYRQDPGLGLRLIYFSYDVKMKEKGDIPEGYSVSREKKERFSLILESASTNQTSMYLCASRPGTGRDSPLHFGNGTRLTVT.

The chain links TRBV19 to TRBJ2-3, with no clear D. Trimming shortened V by 3 bases and J by 2 bases, and 6 bases separated the two germline ends. The germline V gene encodes CDR1 LNHDA and CDR2 SQIVND (reference sequence). The CDR3 extends over 13 amino acids. The CDR3 region is CASSIGTTDTQYF. The CDR3 bases are TGTGCCAGTAGTATCGGTACCACAGATACGCAGTATTTT.

The chain couples TRBV7-9 to TRBJ2-5, with D uncertain. V was pared by 2 bases and J by 5 bases, with 6 bases between. In germline, CDR1 is SEHNR, CDR2 FQNEAQ (reference sequence). This CDR3 has 12 residues. CDR3 coding DNA: TGTGCCAGCAGCTTAAATGGCGAGACCCAGTACTTC. It codes for CASSLNGETQYF.

The CDR3 coding sequence is TGCGCCAGCAGCCAAGATATGGCAGGGGGCGGCCAGCCCCAGCATTTT. This encodes CASSQDMAGGGQPQHF. The chain uses TRBV4-1 and TRBJ1-5; 8 nucleotides match TRBD1. J was trimmed by 7 bases and V by 0 bases; bases with no gene match: 8. Per the germline V gene, CDR1 is MGHRA and CDR2 is YSYEKL. The CDR3 length is 16 residues.

Only one count was recorded for this clone. This sequence joins TRBV9 and TRBJ2-1; the D gene is possibly TRBD1 (5 bases). CDR1 and CDR2 from the germline V gene are SGDLS and YYNGEE. The CDR3 length is 15 residues. V lost 0 bases and J 0 bases, leaving 7 bases between the germline ends. The CDR3 sequence is CASSVDRSSYNEQFF. The CDR3 coding sequence is TGTGCCAGCAGCGTAGACAGGAGCTCCTACAATGAGCAGTTCTTC. Combining the CDR3 with reference TRBV9 and TRBJ2-1 gives the whole variable domain DSGVTQTPKHLITATGQRVTLRCSPRSGDLSVYWYQQSLDQGLQFLIQYYNGEERAKGNILERFSAQQFPDLHSELNLSSLELGDSALYFCASSVDRSSYNEQFFGPGTRLTVL.

This chain joins TRBV27 and TRBJ2-1; a possible D gene is TRBD1 (5 bases). The CDR3 has 15 amino acids. V was pared by 7 bases and J by 5 bases, with 18 bases between. Germline V CDR1 and CDR2: MNHEY, SMNVEV (reference sequence). The CDR3 is CASTSEPGPDNEQFF. For the CDR3, the DNA is TGTGCCAGCACCTCAGAGCCAGGGCCAGACAATGAGCAGTTCTTC.

In this sample, this clone turned up once. The gene calls are TRBV27 and TRBJ1-1, with D tentatively TRBD1 (5 bases). The CDR3 totals 14 residues. Between the trimmed V and J ends, which lost 2 bases and 0 bases, there was a span of 7 bases. Germline lookup yields CDR1 MNHEY and CDR2 SMNVEV (reference sequence). The DNA of the CDR3 is TGTGCCAGCAGTTTAAGGGACTTGAACACTGAAGCTTTCTTT. Residues: CASSLRDLNTEAFF.

The chain couples TRBV5-1 to TRBJ1-2; D is unresolved. The CDR3 spans 14 residues. The V and J ends lost 0 bases and 0 bases respectively, with 6 bases between them. Germline V gives CDR1 SGHRS, CDR2 YFSETQ. For the CDR3, the DNA is TGCGCCAGCAGCTTGGACAGAGCTAACTATGGCTACACCTTC. This translates into CASSLDRANYGYTF.

This rearrangement joins TRBV9 to TRBJ2-6; 7 bases match TRBD1. This CDR3 region has 15 residues. V was pared by 5 bases and J by 0 bases, with 2 bases of the junction left unmatched. Germline V gene data show CDR1 as SGDLS and CDR2 as YYNGEE. The CDR3 DNA reads TGTGCCAGCAGGGGACAGTTCTCTGGGGCCAACGTCCTGACTTTC. Amino acids: CASRGQFSGANVLTF.

The J gene is TRBJ2-1, the V gene TRBV19, with TRBD1 identical over 10 bases. Germline CDR1 reads LNHDA; CDR2 reads SQIVND (reference sequence). This CDR3 region has 17 residues. Trimming removed 5 bases from V and 8 bases from J; junction bases left unmatched: 15. The CDR3 protein is CASSSLLPGQGFYEQFF. CDR3 nucleotides: TGTGCCAGTAGTTCCCTCTTACCGGGACAGGGGTTCTATGAGCAGTTCTTC.

This chain uses TRBV6-2 or TRBV6-3 with TRBJ1-5, with a tentative D call TRBD1 (6 bases). Germline V lookup: CDR1 MNHEY, CDR2 SVGEGT. CDR3 length: 18 amino acids. V dropped 5 bases and J dropped 2 bases, with 22 bases sitting between them. The CDR3 region is CASSTDRTFSLGNQPQHF. For the CDR3, the DNA is TGTGCCAGCAGTACCGACAGGACGTTCTCATTAGGCAATCAGCCCCAGCATTTT.

The genes are TRBV5-1 and TRBJ2-3; maybe TRBD2 (5 bases). The CDR3 is made up of 14 amino acids. The germline V gene encodes CDR1 SGHRS and CDR2 YFSETQ. Trimming pared 4 bases from V and 1 base from J, leaving 10 bases between. CDR3 amino acids: CASSGSVGTDTQYF. As DNA, the CDR3 is TGCGCCAGCAGCGGGAGCGTCGGCACAGATACGCAGTATTTT.

The chain uses TRBV24-1 and TRBJ2-7; D ambiguous. There are 14 residues in the CDR3. The germline V gene has CDR1 KGHDR and CDR2 SFDVKD. V was cut by 9 bases and J by 2 bases, with 16 bases left in between. The CDR3 DNA reads TGTGCCACCCGCACGGAGTCACCAACCTACGAGCAGTACTTC. It codes for CATRTESPTYEQYF.

This clone has only a few counts. The chain joins TRBV4-1 to TRBJ2-7, with TRBD2 as a possible D gene (5 bases). Trimming stripped 0 bases from V and 4 bases from J, with 13 bases between. This CDR3 is built from 15 residues. The V gene's germline CDR1 is MGHRA and CDR2 YSYEKL. The CDR3 spells CASSQETGNWYEQYF. DNA of the CDR3: TGCGCCAGCAGCCAAGAGACCGGGAATTGGTACGAGCAGTACTTC.

The chain has TRBV7-6 and TRBJ2-2; D gene uncertain. CDR3 length equals 15 residues. CDR1 is SGHVS and CDR2 is FNYEAQ in the germline V gene. With 1 base removed from V and 5 bases from J, the gap between germline ends came to 11 bases. The CDR3 bases are TGTGCCAGCAGCTTAGGCGTCGAAAAAACCGGGGAGCTGTTTTTT. Its translation: CASSLGVEKTGELFF. Together with reference TRBV7-6 and TRBJ2-2, the CDR3 gives the full variable domain: GAGVSQSPRYKVTKRGQDVALRCDPISGHVSLYWYRQALGQGPEFLTYFNYEAQQDKSGLPNDRFSAERPEGSISTLTIQRTEQRDSAMYRCASSLGVEKTGELFFGEGSRLTVL.

This clone has just one count. V gene TRBV6-5 combines with J gene TRBJ1-4; weak D call: TRBD1 (6 bases). The CDR3 has 14 amino acids. Germline CDR1 and CDR2: MNHEY and SVGAGI. Between the trimmed V and J ends, which lost 7 bases and 7 bases, there was a span of 16 bases. CDR3 sequence (DNA): TGTGCCAGCAAGAGGGGGGGGGATCGTGAAAAACTGTTTTTT. This translates into CASKRGGDREKLFF.